These 18 T cell receptor beta chains were sequenced from one sample in a study of T cell repertoires in cytomegalovirus infection. MiXCR was run by TCRdb on the reads, yielding one entry per CDR3 protein. The sample shows hundreds of thousands of distinct CDR3 sequences, approximately 10% of them seen only once. The material sequenced was PBMCs. Source of these receptors: a human donor in good health (CMV status not recorded). Some clones in this sample may be carry-over from other donors' samples.

The table lists this clonotype with many counts. The gene calls are TRBV3-1 and TRBJ2-5; 12 nucleotides align to TRBD2. The CDR3 is 17 amino acids. Trimming at V came to 6 bases and at J to 1 base, leaving 9 bases not matched to a gene. In germline, CDR1 is LGHDT, CDR2 YNNKEL (reference sequence). The CDR3: CASSYRLAGDSQETQYF. CDR3 nucleotides: TGTGCCAGCAGTTACAGACTAGCGGGGGATTCCCAAGAGACCCAGTACTTC.

This clonotype was seen ten or more times. V usage is TRBV7-2 and J usage is TRBJ2-3; 7 bases agree with TRBD2. This CDR3 contains 13 residues. Germline V lookup: CDR1 SGHTA, CDR2 FQGNSA. J gave up 7 bases and V 5 bases, and 6 bases lay outside the gene matches. The CDR3, as DNA: TGTGCCAGCAGCGTCGGACTAGTAAATACGCAGTATTTT. Translating it yields CASSVGLVNTQYF. Variable domain in full (rest from reference TRBV7-2 and TRBJ2-3): GAGVSQSPSNKVTEKGKDVELRCDPISGHTALYWYRQSLGQGLEFLIYFQGNSAPDKSGLPSDRFSAERTGGSVSTLTIQRTQQEDSAVYLCASSVGLVNTQYFGPGTRLTVL.

This clonotype appeared many times. The rearrangement uses TRBV20-1 and TRBJ1-5; 7 bases agree with TRBD1. CDR3 length: 15 amino acids. Germline CDR1 DFQATT, CDR2 SNEGSKA (reference sequence). The trim removed 0 bases at V and 1 base at J, leaving 3 bases unmatched. CDR3 DNA sequence: TGCAGTGCTAGAGATAACAGGGGCAGCAATCAGCCCCAGCATTTT. This encodes CSARDNRGSNQPQHF.

V usage is TRBV5-6 and J usage is TRBJ2-6, with 8 bases aligning to TRBD1. The CDR3 is 17 residues long. V lost 5 bases and J lost 1; bases outside the gene matches: 8. The germline V gene encodes CDR1 SGHDT and CDR2 YYEEEE. CDR3 nucleotide sequence: TGTGCCAGCAGACTGCAGGGGGCAGGATCTGGGGCCAACGTCCTGACTTTC. It encodes CASRLQGAGSGANVLTF.

This clonotype was recorded once. The rearrangement uses TRBV4-1 and TRBJ1-2, with TRBD1 identical over 7 bases. J was trimmed by 3 bases and V by 3 bases; bases with no gene match: 10. The CDR3 consists of 16 residues. Per the germline V gene, CDR1 is MGHRA and CDR2 is YSYEKL. Written as DNA, the CDR3 is TGCGCCAGCAGCCAGACCACAGGGGAGCAATACTATGGCTACACCTTC. Its translation is CASSQTTGEQYYGYTF.

This clonotype showed up many times. The rearrangement uses TRBV7-2 and TRBJ2-5; a possible D gene is TRBD2 (5 bases). V lost 0 bases and J lost 5, with 10 bases in between. CDR3 length: 14 amino acids. Germline assignment: CDR1 SGHTA and CDR2 FQGNSA. The CDR3 DNA follows: TGTGCCAGCAGCTTAGCGAGAGGGATTGAGACCCAGTACTTC. Translating it yields CASSLARGIETQYF.

This clonotype was recorded many times. This chain connects TRBV5-1 to TRBJ1-2; 8 positions agree with TRBD1. The V gene's germline CDR1 is SGHRS and CDR2 YFSETQ. The CDR3 sequence is 17 residues long. Losses at the gene ends were 4 bases for V and 2 bases for J; bases not matched to a gene: 13. The CDR3 sequence is CASSEQPIGQGNYGYTF. CDR3 coding DNA: TGCGCCAGCAGCGAGCAGCCGATAGGACAGGGCAACTATGGCTACACCTTC.

This clonotype showed up many times. Relative to the germline gene, one junction end is altered; a read error may explain this. The genes are TRBV6-1 and TRBJ2-2; D not certain. The germline V gene has CDR1 MNHNS and CDR2 SASEGT. The length of the CDR3 is 15 residues. The CDR3 region is CASNSGRAGTVELFF. Here the CDR3 DNA reads TGTGCCAGCAACTCGGGCCGCGCTGGCACCGTGGAGCTGTTTTTT.

This clonotype is a singleton in its sample. The V call is TRBV29-1, the J call TRBJ2-1; D is perhaps TRBD2 (6 bases). CDR1 and CDR2 from the germline V gene are SQVTM and ANQGSEA. Trimming stripped 7 bases from V and 4 bases from J, with 11 bases between. The CDR3 contains 12 residues. The CDR3 DNA reads as TGCAGCGACGGAGGGCCTTACAATGAGCAGTTCTTC. Its translation: CSDGGPYNEQFF.

This clonotype has ten or more counts. This sequence joins TRBV28 and TRBJ1-2, with 8 positions matching TRBD1. The V and J ends lost 6 bases and 1 base, in that order; junction bases with no gene match: 13. This CDR3 region has 17 residues. Per germline, CDR1 MDHEN and CDR2 SYDVKM. The DNA of the CDR3 is TGTGCCAGCAGCTCCATGCTCGGGACAGGACATAACTATGGCTACACCTTC. It is translated as CASSSMLGTGHNYGYTF.

This clonotype was seen a handful of times. This rearrangement joins TRBV7-9 to TRBJ1-4, with a possible D match to TRBD1 (5 bases). The CDR3 is 18 residues long. Germline-derived CDR1 and CDR2 are SEHNR and FQNEAQ (reference sequence). V was clipped by 5 bases and J by 4 bases, with 23 bases between them. The DNA for the CDR3 is TGTGCCAGCAGCGAAAGGCGGGGCAACGGTGAACGTAATGAAAAACTGTTTTTT. This gives the protein CASSERRGNGERNEKLFF. Filled out from reference TRBV7-9 and TRBJ1-4, the complete variable domain reads DTGVSQNPRHKITKRGQNVTFRCDPISEHNRLYWYRQTLGQGPEFLTYFQNEAQLEKSRLLSDRFSAERPKGSFSTLEIQRTEQGDSAMYLCASSERRGNGERNEKLFFGSGTQLSVL.

This clonotype has a count of ten or more. J is TRBJ1-2 and V is TRBV2, with D perhaps TRBD1 (5 bases). V dropped 11 bases and J dropped 8 bases, with 12 bases sitting between them. Germline values: CDR1 SNHLY, CDR2 FYNNEI. The CDR3 covers 10 residues. CDR3 bases: TGTGCCCAGTGGGGGGACGGCTACACCTTC. It specifies CAQWGDGYTF. Based on the CDR3 plus reference TRBV2 and TRBJ1-2, the full variable domain is EPEVTQTPSHQVTQMGQEVILRCVPISNHLYFYWYRQILGQKVEFLVSFYNNEISEKSEIFDDQFSVERPDGSNFTLKIRSTKLEDSAMYFCAQWGDGYTFGSGTRLTVV.

Many counts were recorded for this clonotype. The rearrangement joins TRBV6-5 to TRBJ2-2, with 9 bases matching TRBD1. The V and J ends lost 4 bases and 3 bases, in that order; junction bases with no gene match: 3. The CDR3 sequence is 15 residues long. CDR1 MNHEY and CDR2 SVGAGI come from the germline V gene. As DNA, the CDR3 is TGTGCCAGCAGTTTCCGGGACAGGGACACCGGGGAGCTGTTTTTT. As protein: CASSFRDRDTGELFF.

At least ten counts were recorded for this clonotype. The V and J genes are TRBV6-5 and TRBJ2-7, with 8 bases lining up with TRBD1. This CDR3 has 12 residues. Losses at the gene ends were 8 bases for V and 3 bases for J; bases not matched to a gene: 3. The V gene's germline CDR1 is MNHEY and CDR2 SVGAGI. This chain's CDR3 is CASYDRGYEQYF. The CDR3 bases are TGTGCCAGCTACGACAGGGGCTACGAGCAGTACTTC.

This clonotype was counted at least ten times. The J gene is TRBJ2-2, the V gene TRBV19; 9 bases fit TRBD1. V lost 8 bases and J lost 4; bases outside the gene matches: 5. The CDR3 has 14 amino acids. Germline V CDR1 and CDR2: LNHDA, SQIVND (reference sequence). CDR3 nucleotides: TGTGCCAGTTCGGACAGGGGATTCACCGGGGAGCTGTTTTTT. Residues: CASSDRGFTGELFF.

Comment on this clonotype: Relative to the germline gene, one junction end is altered; a read error may explain this. The chain combines TRBV7-7 with TRBJ2-1, with D perhaps given as TRBD1 or TRBD2 (5 bases each). Germline loops: CDR1 SSHAT, CDR2 FNYEAQ (reference sequence). There are 15 residues in the CDR3. DNA for the CDR3: TGTGCTAGCAGCTTTAGCGTGGGGGAGAGGAATGAGCAGTTCTTC. Its protein is CASSFSVGERNEQFF.

The V call is TRBV11-3, the J call TRBJ2-2; no reliable D call. CDR3 length: 14 residues. V dropped 6 bases and J dropped 0 bases, with 8 bases sitting between them. Germline V lookup: CDR1 SGHNT, CDR2 YENEEA. CDR3 nucleotide sequence: TGTGCCAGCAGGGGAATGGCGAACACCGGGGAGCTGTTTTTT. Translated: CASRGMANTGELFF.

This clonotype was seen many times. V gene TRBV20-1 combines with J gene TRBJ2-2; a possible D gene is TRBD1 (5 bases). Trimming took 0 bases from V and 4 from J, leaving 15 bases between them. CDR1 is DFQATT, CDR2 SNEGSKA, per germline (reference sequence). The CDR3 contains 16 residues. CDR3 nucleotide sequence: TGCAGTGCTAGAGATACAGGCAGAGATTCCACCGGGGAGCTGTTTTTT. This sequence encodes CSARDTGRDSTGELFF.